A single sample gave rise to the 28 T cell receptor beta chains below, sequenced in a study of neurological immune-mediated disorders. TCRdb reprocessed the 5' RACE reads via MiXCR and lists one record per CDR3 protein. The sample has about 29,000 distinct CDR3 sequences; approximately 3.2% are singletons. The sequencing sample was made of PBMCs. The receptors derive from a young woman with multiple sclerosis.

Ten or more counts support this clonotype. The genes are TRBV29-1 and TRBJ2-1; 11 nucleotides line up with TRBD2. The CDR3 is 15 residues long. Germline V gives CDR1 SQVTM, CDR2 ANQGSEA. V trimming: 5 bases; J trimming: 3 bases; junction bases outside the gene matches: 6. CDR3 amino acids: CSVTRLAGLYNEQFF. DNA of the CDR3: TGCAGCGTTACCCGACTAGCGGGACTCTACAATGAGCAGTTCTTC.

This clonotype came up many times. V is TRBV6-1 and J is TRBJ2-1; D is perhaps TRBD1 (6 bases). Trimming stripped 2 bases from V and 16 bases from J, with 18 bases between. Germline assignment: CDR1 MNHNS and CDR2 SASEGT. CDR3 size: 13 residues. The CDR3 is CASSEPHLLQGFF. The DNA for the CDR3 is TGTGCCAGCAGTGAACCCCATCTTTTACAGGGATTCTTC.

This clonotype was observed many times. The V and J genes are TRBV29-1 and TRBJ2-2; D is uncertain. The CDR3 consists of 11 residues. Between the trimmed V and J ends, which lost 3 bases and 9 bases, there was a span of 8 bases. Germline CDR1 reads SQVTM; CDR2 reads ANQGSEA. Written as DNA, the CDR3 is TGCAGCGTTGAGTTTCATTGGGAGCTGTTTTTT. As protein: CSVEFHWELFF.

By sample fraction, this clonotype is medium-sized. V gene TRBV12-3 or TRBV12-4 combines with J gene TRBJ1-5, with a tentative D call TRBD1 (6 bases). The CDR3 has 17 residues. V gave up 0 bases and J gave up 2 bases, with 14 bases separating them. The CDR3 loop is CASSLASGGRGNQPQHF. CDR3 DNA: TGTGCCAGCAGTTTAGCGTCGGGGGGGCGAGGCAATCAGCCCCAGCATTTT.

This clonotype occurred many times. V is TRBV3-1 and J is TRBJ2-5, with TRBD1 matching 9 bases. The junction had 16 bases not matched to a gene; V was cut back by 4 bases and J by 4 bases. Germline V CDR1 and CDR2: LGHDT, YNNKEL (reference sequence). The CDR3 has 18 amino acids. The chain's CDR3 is CASSPTFRVGQGRETQYF. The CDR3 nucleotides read TGTGCCAGCAGCCCGACATTTCGGGTTGGACAGGGGAGAGAGACCCAGTACTTC.

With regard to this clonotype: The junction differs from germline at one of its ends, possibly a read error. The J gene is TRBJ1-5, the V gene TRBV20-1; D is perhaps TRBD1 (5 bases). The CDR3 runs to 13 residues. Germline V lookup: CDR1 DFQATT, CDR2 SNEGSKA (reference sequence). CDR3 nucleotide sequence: TGCAGTGCTAGTGTGAGGGGCAATCAGCCCCAGAATTTT. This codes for CSASVRGNQPQNF.

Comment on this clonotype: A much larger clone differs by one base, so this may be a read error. The CDR3 here is CAISEGYSPHHF. The CDR3 nucleotides read TGTGCCATCAGTGAAGGTTATTCACCCCACCACTTT. V gene TRBV10-3 combines with J gene TRBJ1-6; D remains unclear. The CDR3 is 12 amino acids. Germline V gene sequence: CDR1 ENHRY, CDR2 SYGVKD.

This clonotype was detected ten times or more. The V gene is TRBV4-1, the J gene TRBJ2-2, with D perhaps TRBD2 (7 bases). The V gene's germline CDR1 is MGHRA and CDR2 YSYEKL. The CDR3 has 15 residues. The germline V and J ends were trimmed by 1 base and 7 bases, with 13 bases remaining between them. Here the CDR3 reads CASSQVGGRFGELFF. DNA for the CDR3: TGCGCCAGCAGCCAAGTGGGGGGGCGATTCGGGGAGCTGTTTTTT.

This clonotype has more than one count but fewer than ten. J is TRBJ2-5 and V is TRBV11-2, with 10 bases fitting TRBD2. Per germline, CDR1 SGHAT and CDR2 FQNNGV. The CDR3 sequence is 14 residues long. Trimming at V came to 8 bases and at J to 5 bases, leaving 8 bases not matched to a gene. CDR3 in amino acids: CASGLAGVYETQYF. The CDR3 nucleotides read TGTGCCAGCGGGCTAGCGGGAGTTTATGAGACCCAGTACTTC. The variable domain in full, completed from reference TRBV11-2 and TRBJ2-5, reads EAGVAQSPRYKIIEKRQSVAFWCNPISGHATLYWYQQILGQGPKLLIQFQNNGVVDDSQLPKDRFSAERLKGVDSTLKIQPAKLEDSAVYLCASGLAGVYETQYFGPGTRLLVL.

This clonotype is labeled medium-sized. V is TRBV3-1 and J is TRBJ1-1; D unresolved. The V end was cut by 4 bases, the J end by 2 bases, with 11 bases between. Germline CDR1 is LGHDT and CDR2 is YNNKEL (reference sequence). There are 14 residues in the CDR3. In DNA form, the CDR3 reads TGTGCCAGCAGCCTTTCTACCCCTAACACTGAAGCTTTCTTT. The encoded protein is CASSLSTPNTEAFF.

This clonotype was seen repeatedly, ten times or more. This CDR3 is CASSLNPSYNEQFF. The DNA of the CDR3 is TGTGCCAGCAGCTTGAACCCATCCTACAATGAGCAGTTCTTC. The rearrangement links TRBV5-5 to TRBJ2-1; D remains unclear. V lost 1 base and J lost 1, with 6 bases in between. Germline assignment: CDR1 SGHKS and CDR2 YYEKEE (reference sequence). The CDR3 covers 14 residues.

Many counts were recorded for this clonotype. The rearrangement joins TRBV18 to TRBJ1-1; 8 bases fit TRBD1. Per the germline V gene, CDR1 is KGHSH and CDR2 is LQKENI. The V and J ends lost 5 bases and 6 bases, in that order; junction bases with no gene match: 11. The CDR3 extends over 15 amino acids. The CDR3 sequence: CASSSSDRGNAEAFF. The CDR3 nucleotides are TGTGCCAGCTCATCCTCCGACAGGGGTAACGCTGAAGCTTTCTTT.

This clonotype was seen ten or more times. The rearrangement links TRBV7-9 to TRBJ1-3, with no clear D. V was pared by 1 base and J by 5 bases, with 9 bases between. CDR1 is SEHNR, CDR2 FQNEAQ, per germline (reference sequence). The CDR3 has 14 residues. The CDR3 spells CASSLDSIRNTIYF. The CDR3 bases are TGTGCCAGCAGCTTAGACAGTATTCGAAACACCATATATTTT. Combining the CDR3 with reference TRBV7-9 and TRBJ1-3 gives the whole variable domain DTGVSQNPRHKITKRGQNVTFRCDPISEHNRLYWYRQTLGQGPEFLTYFQNEAQLEKSRLLSDRFSAERPKGSFSTLEIQRTEQGDSAMYLCASSLDSIRNTIYFGEGSWLTVV.

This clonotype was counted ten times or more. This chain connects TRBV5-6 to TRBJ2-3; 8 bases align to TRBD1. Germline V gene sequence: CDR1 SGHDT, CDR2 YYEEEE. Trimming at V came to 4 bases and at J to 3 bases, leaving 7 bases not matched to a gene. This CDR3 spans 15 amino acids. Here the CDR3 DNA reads TGTGCCAGCAGCCCCTGGGACAGGAGAACAGATACGCAGTATTTT. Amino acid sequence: CASSPWDRRTDTQYF.

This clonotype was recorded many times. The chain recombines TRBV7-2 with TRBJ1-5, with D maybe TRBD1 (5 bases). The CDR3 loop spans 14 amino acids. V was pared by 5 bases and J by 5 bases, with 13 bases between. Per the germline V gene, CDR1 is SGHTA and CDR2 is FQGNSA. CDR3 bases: TGTGCCAGCAGCGCTGGGACCGCCGATCAGCCCCAGCATTTT. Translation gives CASSAGTADQPQHF.

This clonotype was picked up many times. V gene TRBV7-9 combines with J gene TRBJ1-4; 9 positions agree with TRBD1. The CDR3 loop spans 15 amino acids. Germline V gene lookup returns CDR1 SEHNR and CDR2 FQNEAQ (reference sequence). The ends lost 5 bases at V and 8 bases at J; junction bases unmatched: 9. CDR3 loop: CASSPLRTGVEKLFF. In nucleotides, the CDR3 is TGTGCCAGCAGCCCTCTCAGGACAGGGGTGGAAAAACTGTTTTTT.

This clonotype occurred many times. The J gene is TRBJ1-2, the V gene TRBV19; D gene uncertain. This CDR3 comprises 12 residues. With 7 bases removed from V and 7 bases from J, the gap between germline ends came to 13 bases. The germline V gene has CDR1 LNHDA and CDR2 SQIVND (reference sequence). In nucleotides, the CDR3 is TGTGCCAGTACTTCCGGAAGAGCTGGCTACACCTTC. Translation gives CASTSGRAGYTF.

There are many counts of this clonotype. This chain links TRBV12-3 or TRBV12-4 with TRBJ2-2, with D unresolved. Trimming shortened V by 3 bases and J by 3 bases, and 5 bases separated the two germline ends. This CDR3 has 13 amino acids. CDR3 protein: CASSFWDTGELFF. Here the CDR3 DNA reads TGTGCCAGCAGTTTCTGGGACACCGGGGAGCTGTTTTTT.

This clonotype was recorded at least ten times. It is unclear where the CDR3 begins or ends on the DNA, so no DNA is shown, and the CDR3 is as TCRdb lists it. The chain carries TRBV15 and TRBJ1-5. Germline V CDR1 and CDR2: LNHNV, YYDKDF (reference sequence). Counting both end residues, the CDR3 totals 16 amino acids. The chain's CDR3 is CATSRDFAYGNQPQNF.

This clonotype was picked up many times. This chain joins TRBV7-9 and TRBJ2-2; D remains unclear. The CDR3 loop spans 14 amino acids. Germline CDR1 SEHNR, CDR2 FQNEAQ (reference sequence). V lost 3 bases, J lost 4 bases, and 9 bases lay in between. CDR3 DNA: TGTGCCAGCAGCTTCCACTCTACCACCGGGGAGCTGTTTTTT. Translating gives CASSFHSTTGELFF.

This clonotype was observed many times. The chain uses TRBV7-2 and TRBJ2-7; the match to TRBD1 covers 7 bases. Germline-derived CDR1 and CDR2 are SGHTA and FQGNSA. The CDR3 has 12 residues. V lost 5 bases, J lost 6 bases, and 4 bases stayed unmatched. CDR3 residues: CASSIQGVEQYF. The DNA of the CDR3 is TGTGCCAGCAGCATTCAGGGGGTCGAGCAGTACTTC.

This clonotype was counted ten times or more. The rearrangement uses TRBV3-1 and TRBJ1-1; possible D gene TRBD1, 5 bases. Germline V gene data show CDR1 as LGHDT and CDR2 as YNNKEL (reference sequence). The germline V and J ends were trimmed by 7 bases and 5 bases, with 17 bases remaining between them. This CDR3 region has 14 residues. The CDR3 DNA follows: TGTGCCAGCAACTCCGCGGGGGGGGGAACTGAAGCTTTCTTT. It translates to CASNSAGGGTEAFF.

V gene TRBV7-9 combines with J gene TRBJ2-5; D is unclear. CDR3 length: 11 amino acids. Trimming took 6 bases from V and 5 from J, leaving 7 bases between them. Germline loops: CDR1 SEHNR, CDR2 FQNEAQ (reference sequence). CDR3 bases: TGTGCCAGCAGGAGCCAGGAGACCCAGTACTTC. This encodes CASRSQETQYF.

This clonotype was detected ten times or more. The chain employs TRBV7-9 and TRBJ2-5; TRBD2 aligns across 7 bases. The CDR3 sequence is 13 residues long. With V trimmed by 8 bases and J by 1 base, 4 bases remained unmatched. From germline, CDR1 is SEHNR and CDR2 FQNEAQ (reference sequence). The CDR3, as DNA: TGTGCCAGCGGTGGACTAGGCCAAGAGACCCAGTACTTC. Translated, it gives CASGGLGQETQYF.

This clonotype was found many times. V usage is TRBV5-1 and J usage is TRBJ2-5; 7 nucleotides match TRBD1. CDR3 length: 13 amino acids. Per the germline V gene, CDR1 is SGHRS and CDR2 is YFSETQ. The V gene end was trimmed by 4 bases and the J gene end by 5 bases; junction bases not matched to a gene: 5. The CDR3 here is CASSTGTAETQYF. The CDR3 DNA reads TGCGCCAGCAGCACCGGGACAGCTGAGACCCAGTACTTC.

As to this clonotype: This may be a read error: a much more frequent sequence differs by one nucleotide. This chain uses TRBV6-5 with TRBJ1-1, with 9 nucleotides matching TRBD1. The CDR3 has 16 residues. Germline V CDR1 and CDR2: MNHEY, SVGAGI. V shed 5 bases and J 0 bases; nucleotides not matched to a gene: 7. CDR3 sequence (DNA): TGTGCCAGCAGTAAGACAGGGGGGGGGATGAACACTGAAGCTTTCTTT. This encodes CASSKTGGGMNTEAFF.

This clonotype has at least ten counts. For the CDR3, the DNA is TGTGCCAGCAGTCGGGATTCGGGGGAGCAGTACTTC. Translation: CASSRDSGEQYF. This chain uses TRBV12-3 or TRBV12-4 with TRBJ2-7; TRBD2 is a possible D gene (5 bases). Between the trimmed V and J ends, which lost 5 bases and 7 bases, there was a span of 12 bases. There are 12 residues in the CDR3.

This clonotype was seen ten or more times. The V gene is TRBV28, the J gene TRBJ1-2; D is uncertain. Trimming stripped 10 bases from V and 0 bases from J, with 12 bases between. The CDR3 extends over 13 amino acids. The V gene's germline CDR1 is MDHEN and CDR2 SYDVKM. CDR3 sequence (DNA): TGTGCCACACTGATGGTCCCTAACTATGGCTACACCTTC. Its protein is CATLMVPNYGYTF.